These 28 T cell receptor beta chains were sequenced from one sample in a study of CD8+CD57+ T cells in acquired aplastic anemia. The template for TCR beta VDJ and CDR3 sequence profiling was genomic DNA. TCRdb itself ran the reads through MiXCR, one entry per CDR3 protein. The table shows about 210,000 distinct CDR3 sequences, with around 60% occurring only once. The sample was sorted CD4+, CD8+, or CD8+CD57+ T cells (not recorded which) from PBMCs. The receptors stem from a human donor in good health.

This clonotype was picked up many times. The CDR3 sequence is CASSQWGNANTEAFF. DNA for the CDR3: TGTGCCAGCAGCCAATGGGGTAACGCGAACACTGAAGCTTTCTTT. The chain has TRBV7-3 and TRBJ1-1; D uncertain. The CDR3 runs 15 residues. The germline V gene has CDR1 SGHTA and CDR2 FQGTGA. Trimming stripped 5 bases from V and 1 base from J, with 14 bases between. Combining the CDR3 with reference TRBV7-3 and TRBJ1-1 gives the whole variable domain GAGVSQTPSNKVTEKGKYVELRCDPISGHTALYWYRQSLGQGPEFLIYFQGTGAADDSGLPNDRFFAVRPEGSVSTLKIQRTERGDSAVYLCASSQWGNANTEAFFGQGTRLTVV.

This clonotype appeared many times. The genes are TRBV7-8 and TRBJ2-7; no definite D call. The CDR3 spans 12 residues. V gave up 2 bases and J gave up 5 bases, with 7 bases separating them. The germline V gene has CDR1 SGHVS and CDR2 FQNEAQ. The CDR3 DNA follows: TGTGCCAGCAGCTTACCTCGTCACGAGCAGTACTTC. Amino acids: CASSLPRHEQYF.

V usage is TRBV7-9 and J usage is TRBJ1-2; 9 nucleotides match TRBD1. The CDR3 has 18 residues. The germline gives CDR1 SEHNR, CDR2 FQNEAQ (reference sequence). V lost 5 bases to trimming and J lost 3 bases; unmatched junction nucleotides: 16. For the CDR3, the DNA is TGTGCCAGCAGCCCACAGGGGGCGGGCGTGTTGGAGGACTATGGCTACACCTTC. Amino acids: CASSPQGAGVLEDYGYTF.

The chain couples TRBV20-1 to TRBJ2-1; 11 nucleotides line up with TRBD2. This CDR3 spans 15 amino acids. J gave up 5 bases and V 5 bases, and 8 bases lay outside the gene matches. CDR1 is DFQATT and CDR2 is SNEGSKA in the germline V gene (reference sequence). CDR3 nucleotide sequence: TGCAGTGCTCTAATTAGCGGGGGGGCCCACAATGAGCAGTTCTTC. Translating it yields CSALISGGAHNEQFF.

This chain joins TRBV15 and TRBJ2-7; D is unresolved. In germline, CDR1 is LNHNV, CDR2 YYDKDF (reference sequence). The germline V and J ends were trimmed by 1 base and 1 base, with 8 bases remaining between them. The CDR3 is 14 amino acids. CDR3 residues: CATSRVQNSYEQYF. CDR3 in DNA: TGTGCCACCAGCAGAGTTCAGAATTCCTACGAGCAGTACTTC.

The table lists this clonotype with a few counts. CDR3: CASSPFMIANTGELFF. The CDR3 DNA reads as TGTGCCAGCAGCCCCTTTATGATAGCGAACACCGGGGAGCTGTTTTTT. The J gene is TRBJ2-2, the V gene TRBV14; D unresolved. The CDR3 sequence is 16 residues long. Germline V gives CDR1 SGHDN, CDR2 FVKESK. V gave up 4 bases and J gave up 0 bases, with 12 bases separating them.

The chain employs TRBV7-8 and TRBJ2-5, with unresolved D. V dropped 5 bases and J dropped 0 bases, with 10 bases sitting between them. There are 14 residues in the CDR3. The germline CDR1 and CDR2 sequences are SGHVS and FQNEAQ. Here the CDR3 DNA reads TGTGCCAGCAGCACTGCCGGGTACCAAGAGACCCAGTACTTC. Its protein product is CASSTAGYQETQYF.

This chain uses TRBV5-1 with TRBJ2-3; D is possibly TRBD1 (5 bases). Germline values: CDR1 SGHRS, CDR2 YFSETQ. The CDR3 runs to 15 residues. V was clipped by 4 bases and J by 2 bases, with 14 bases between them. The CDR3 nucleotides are TGCGCCAGCAGCGCTGACAGTTATTTCACAGATACGCAGTATTTT. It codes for CASSADSYFTDTQYF.

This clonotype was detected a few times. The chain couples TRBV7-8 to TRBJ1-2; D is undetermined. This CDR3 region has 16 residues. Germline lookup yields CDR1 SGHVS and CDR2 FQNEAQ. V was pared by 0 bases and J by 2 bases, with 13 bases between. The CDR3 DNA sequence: TGTGCCAGCAGCTTAGCTGGGAAGGGAAAGAACTATGGCTACACCTTC. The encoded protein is CASSLAGKGKNYGYTF.

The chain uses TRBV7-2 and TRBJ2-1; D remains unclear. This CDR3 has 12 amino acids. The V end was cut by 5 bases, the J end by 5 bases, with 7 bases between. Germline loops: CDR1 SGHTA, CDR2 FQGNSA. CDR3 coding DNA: TGTGCCAGCAGCCCTCCGAACAATGAGCAGTTCTTC. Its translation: CASSPPNNEQFF.

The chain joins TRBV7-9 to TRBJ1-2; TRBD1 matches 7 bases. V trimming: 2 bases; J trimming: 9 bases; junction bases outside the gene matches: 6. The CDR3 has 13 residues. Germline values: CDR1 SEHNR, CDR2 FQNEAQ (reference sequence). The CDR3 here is CASSLTGAQSYTF. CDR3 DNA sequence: TGTGCCAGCAGCTTAACAGGGGCGCAGAGCTACACCTTC.

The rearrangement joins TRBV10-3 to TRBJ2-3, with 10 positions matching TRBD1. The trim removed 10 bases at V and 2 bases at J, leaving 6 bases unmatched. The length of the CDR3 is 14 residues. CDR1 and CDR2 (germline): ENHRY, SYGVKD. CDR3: CATVDRGYTDTQYF. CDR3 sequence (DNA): TGTGCCACCGTGGACAGGGGGTACACAGATACGCAGTATTTT.

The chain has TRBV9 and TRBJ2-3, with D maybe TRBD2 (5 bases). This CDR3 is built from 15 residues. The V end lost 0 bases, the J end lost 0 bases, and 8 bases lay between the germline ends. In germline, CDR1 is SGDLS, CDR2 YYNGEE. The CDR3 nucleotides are TGTGCCAGCAGCGTAGGCCTAGCTAGCACAGATACGCAGTATTTT. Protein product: CASSVGLASTDTQYF.

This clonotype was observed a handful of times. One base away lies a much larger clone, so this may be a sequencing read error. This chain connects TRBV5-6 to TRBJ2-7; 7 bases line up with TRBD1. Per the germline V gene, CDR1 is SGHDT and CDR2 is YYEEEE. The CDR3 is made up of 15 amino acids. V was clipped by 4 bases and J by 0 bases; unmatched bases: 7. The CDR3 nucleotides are TGTGCCAGCAGCCCGGCCAGACAGGGCTCCTACGAGCAGTACTTC. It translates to CASSPARQGSYEQYF.

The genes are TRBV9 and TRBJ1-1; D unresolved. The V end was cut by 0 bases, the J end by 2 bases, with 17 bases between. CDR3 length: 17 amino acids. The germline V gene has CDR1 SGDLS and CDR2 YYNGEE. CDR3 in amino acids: CASSVVGCTAENTEAFF. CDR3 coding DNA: TGTGCCAGCAGCGTAGTTGGGTGTACTGCAGAAAACACTGAAGCTTTCTTT.

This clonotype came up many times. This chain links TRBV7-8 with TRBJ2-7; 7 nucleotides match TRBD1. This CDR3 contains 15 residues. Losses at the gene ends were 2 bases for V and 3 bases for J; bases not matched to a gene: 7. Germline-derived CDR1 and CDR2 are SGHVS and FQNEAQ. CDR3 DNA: TGTGCCAGCAGCTTACCCGGGACAGAAGGCTACGAGCAGTACTTC. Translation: CASSLPGTEGYEQYF.

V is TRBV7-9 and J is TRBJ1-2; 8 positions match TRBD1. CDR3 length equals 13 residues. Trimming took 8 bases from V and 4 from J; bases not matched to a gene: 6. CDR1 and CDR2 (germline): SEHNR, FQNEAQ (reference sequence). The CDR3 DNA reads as TGTGCCAGCGAGGACAGGGACATCTATGGCTACACCTTC. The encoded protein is CASEDRDIYGYTF.

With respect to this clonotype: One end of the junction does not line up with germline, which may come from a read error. The CDR3 is CASSLKAGDEQYF. As DNA, the CDR3 is TGCGCCAGCAGCCTCAAGGCAGGGGACGAGCAGTACTTC. This chain links TRBV7-9 with TRBJ2-7; TRBD1 is a possible D gene (6 bases). From germline, CDR1 is SEHNR and CDR2 FQNEAQ (reference sequence). CDR3 size: 13 residues.

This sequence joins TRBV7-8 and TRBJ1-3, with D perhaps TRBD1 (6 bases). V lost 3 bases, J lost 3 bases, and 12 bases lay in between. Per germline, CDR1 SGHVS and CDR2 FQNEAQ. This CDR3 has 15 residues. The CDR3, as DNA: TGTGCCAGCAGCTTGGGCAGGGGAGGTGGAAACACCATATATTTT. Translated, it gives CASSLGRGGGNTIYF.

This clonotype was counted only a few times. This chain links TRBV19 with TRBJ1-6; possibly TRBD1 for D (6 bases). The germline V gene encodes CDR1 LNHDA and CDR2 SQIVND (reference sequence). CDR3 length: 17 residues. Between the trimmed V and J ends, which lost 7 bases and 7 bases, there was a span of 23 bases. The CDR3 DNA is TGTGCCAGTACCGACTCGACAGGCGGCATCCAAAATTCACCCCTCCACTTT. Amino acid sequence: CASTDSTGGIQNSPLHF.

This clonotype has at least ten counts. In DNA, the CDR3 is TGTGCCACCAGCCCCGACGACGGGGAGATGAACACTGAAGCTTTCTTT. Its protein is CATSPDDGEMNTEAFF. The chain couples TRBV15 to TRBJ1-1; no reliable D call. The germline CDR1 and CDR2 sequences are LNHNV and YYDKDF (reference sequence). This CDR3 is 16 amino acids long. Between the trimmed V and J ends, which lost 5 bases and 0 bases, there was a span of 16 bases.

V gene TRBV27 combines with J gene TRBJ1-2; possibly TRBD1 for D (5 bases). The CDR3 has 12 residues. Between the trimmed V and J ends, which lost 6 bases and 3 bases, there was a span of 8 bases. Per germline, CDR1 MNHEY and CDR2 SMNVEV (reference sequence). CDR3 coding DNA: TGTGCCAGCAGGGACAACTACTATGGCTACACCTTC. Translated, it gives CASRDNYYGYTF.

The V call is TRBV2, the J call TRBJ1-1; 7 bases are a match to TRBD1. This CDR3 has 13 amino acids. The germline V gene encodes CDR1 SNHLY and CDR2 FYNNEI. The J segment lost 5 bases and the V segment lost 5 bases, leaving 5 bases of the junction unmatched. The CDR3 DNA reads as TGTGCCAGCAGTTGGGACAGCGGTACTGAAGCTTTCTTT. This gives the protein CASSWDSGTEAFF.

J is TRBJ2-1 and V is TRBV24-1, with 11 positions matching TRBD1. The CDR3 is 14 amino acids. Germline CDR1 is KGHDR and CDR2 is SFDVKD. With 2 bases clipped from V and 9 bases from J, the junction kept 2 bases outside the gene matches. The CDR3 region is CATSDWTGGGEQFF. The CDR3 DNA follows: TGTGCCACCAGTGATTGGACAGGGGGCGGTGAGCAGTTCTTC.

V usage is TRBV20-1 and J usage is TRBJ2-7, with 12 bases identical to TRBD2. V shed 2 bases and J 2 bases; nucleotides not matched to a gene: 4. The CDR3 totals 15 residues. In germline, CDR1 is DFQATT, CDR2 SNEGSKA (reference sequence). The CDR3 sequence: CSARTSGGSPYEQYF. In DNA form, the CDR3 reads TGCAGTGCTAGAACTAGCGGGGGGAGCCCCTACGAGCAGTACTTC.

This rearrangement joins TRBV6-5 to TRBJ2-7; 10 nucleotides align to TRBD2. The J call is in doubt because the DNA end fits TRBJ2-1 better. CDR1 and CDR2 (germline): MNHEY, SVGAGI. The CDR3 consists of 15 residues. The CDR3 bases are TGTGCCAGCAGAGTGGGGGCTAGCGGGAGCCATGAGCAGTTCTTC. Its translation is CASRVGASGSHEQFF.

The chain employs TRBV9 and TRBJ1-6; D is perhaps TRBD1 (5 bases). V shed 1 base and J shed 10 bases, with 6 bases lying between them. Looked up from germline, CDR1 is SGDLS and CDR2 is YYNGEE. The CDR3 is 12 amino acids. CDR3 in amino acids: CASSVQGSPLHF. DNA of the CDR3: TGTGCCAGCAGCGTACAGGGATCACCCCTCCACTTT.

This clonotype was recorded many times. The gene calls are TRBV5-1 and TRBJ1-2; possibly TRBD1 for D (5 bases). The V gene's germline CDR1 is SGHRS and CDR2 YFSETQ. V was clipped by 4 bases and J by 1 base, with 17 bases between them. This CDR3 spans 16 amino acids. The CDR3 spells CASSPTGGTFNYGYTF. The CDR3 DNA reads TGCGCCAGCAGCCCCACGGGAGGGACTTTTAACTATGGCTACACCTTC.